The sample holds a few counts of the clone carrying this T cell receptor beta chain. The antigen is not known. During its preparation, the TCRbeta library received unique molecular identifiers. Each CDR3 protein gets one entry after TCRdb re-called the PCR reads with MiXCR. The data hold some 550,000 distinct CDR3 sequences, with approximately 22% observed a single time. The sample is drawn from a study of T-cell reconstitution after alpha-beta-depleted transplantation in children. Regarding the study as a whole: One year post-transplant, T-cell counts and diversity were largely derived from T cells produced anew. It was reported that alpha-beta T cells came from several hundred expanded graft clones (about two months after transplant).

The CDR3 has 13 amino acids. Per the germline V gene, CDR1 is SGHRS and CDR2 is YFSETQ. V was trimmed by 6 bases and J by 0 bases, leaving 10 bases between them. The sequence came from a boy under two years old who had a stem cell transplant for acute myeloid leukemia, so the T cells may come from the graft donor. The chain is built from TRBV5-1 and TRBJ2-7, with D unclear. Sequencing was performed on PBMCs, mostly from graft donor cells, taken 360 days after TCRalphabeta/CD19-depleted stem cell transplant. In nucleotides, the CDR3 is TGCGCCAGCACCACACCGAACTCCTACGAGCAGTACTTC. Protein: CASTTPNSYEQYF.